These T cell receptor beta chains were read from a single sample in a study of shared clonotypes between healthy human individuals. The protocol was immunoSEQ multiplex PCR, while the TCRdb copy is restricted to in-frame clones and leaves out a portion. The sample has over a million clones; roughly 96% are singletons. The sequenced material came from naive CD4+ T cells sorted from blood. The receptor source for this set is a man aged 25 to 40 in good health. The CDR3 runs from the conserved cysteine through the conserved F or W. D genes are given only for firm matches. Some rows mark clone size as missing; the rest say once, few, many or name a class of expanded clone.

D	V	size	J	CDR3	DNA
TRBD2	TRBV4-3	-	TRBJ2-3	CASSQGTSGRPDTQYF	TGCGCCAGCAGCCAAGGGACTAGCGGGAGGCCAGATACGCAGTATTTT
-	TRBV15	few	TRBJ1-1	CATSRENTEAFF	TGTGCCACCAGCAGAGAGAACACTGAAGCTTTCTTT
-	TRBV10-2	-	TRBJ2-3	CASRIWGAGGTDTQYF	TGCGCCAGCCGGATTTGGGGGGCGGGCGGCACAGATACGCAGTATTTT
-	TRBV18	-	TRBJ2-7	CASSPRGYEQYF	TGTGCCAGCTCTCCCCGTGGGTACGAGCAGTACTTC
TRBD2	TRBV9	-	TRBJ2-1	CASSVKWGLAGVYEQFF	TGTGCCAGCAGCGTGAAGTGGGGACTAGCGGGAGTCTATGAGCAGTTCTTC
-	TRBV5-1	-	TRBJ2-1	CASSLGLPRHDVGFF	TGCGCCAGCAGCTTGGGCCTGCCCAGACACGACGTGGGGTTCTTC
-	TRBV9	-	TRBJ2-5	CASSVDQGETQYF	TGTGCCAGCAGCGTAGATCAGGGAGAGACCCAGTACTTC
-	TRBV4-2	once	TRBJ2-7	CASSQGAGLAYEQYF	TGTGCCAGCAGCCAAGGTGCTGGGTTGGCCTACGAGCAGTACTTC
-	TRBV9	-	TRBJ1-2	CASSLLGNYGYTF	TGTGCCAGCAGCTTACTGGGGAACTATGGCTACACCTTC
-	TRBV2	-	TRBJ2-2	CASSDSVRAGTGELFF	TGTGCCAGCAGTGATTCAGTTCGGGCGGGCACCGGGGAGCTGTTTTTT
-	TRBV15	-	TRBJ2-7	CATRLGSSGEQYF	TGTGCCACCAGGCTCGGGAGTTCCGGTGAGCAGTACTTC
TRBD1	TRBV5-1	-	TRBJ1-1	CASSTGQGRTEAFF	TGCGCCAGCAGCACGGGACAGGGTAGGACTGAAGCTTTCTTT
TRBD1	TRBV18	-	TRBJ2-3	CASSHRDRIDTDTQYF	TGTGCCAGCTCACACCGGGACAGAATTGACACAGATACGCAGTATTTT
TRBD1	TRBV6-5	once	TRBJ2-7	CASRTGQGTYEQYF	TGTGCCAGCAGGACGGGACAGGGCACCTACGAGCAGTACTTC
TRBD1	TRBV27	-	TRBJ2-7	CASSLFPDRGGQYF	TGTGCCAGCAGTTTATTCCCGGACAGGGGGGGACAGTACTTC
-	TRBV21-1	-	TRBJ2-7	CATPGEQYF	TGTGCCACACCGGGGGAGCAGTACTTC
-	TRBV6-1	-	TRBJ2-7	CASSEFPEIYEQYF	TGTGCCAGCAGTGAATTTCCAGAAATCTACGAGCAGTACTTC
-	TRBV6-1	-	TRBJ1-1	CASREQGPMNTEAFF	TGTGCCAGCAGGGAACAGGGACCTATGAACACTGAAGCTTTCTTT
-	TRBV6-9	-	TRBJ1-2	CAPPRRENYGYTF	TGTGCCCCCCCCCGAAGGGAGAACTATGGCTACACCTTC
TRBD1	TRBV5-1	-	TRBJ2-2	CASSLTGGTTGELFF	TGCGCCAGCAGCTTGACAGGGGGGACCACCGGGGAGCTGTTTTTT
TRBD2	TRBV29-1	-	TRBJ2-1	CSVGRGAGGLNEQFF	TGCAGCGTTGGGCGAGGTGCGGGAGGGCTCAATGAGCAGTTCTTC
-	TRBV7-2	-	TRBJ2-7	CASSVGGRKAYEQYF	TGTGCCAGCAGCGTGGGGGGGCGTAAGGCCTACGAGCAGTACTTC
TRBD1	TRBV5-1	-	TRBJ2-2	CASSLDTGGAGGELFF	TGCGCCAGCAGCTTGGATACAGGGGGCGCGGGCGGGGAGCTGTTTTTT
-	TRBV19	-	TRBJ1-2	CASSIQRQRGYGYTF	TGTGCCAGTAGTATTCAGAGGCAGAGAGGCTATGGCTACACCTTC
-	TRBV28	-	TRBJ2-7	CASSSAPHGTYEQYF	TGTGCCAGCAGTTCGGCCCCCCACGGCACCTACGAGCAGTACTTC
-	TRBV5-6	-	TRBJ2-7	CASSGRNYEQYF	TGTGCCAGCAGCGGTAGGAACTACGAGCAGTACTTC
TRBD1	TRBV14	-	TRBJ1-2	CASSQTGGSGYTF	TGTGCCAGCAGCCAGACAGGGGGAAGTGGCTACACCTTC
-	TRBV7-9	-	TRBJ2-2	CASSLALGWTGELFF	TGTGCCAGCAGCTTAGCTTTGGGATGGACCGGGGAGCTGTTTTTT
-	TRBV7-2	-	TRBJ2-7	CASSPGTLLTYEQYF	TGTGCCAGCAGCCCCGGGACTCTTCTTACCTACGAGCAGTACTTC
-	TRBV5-1	-	TRBJ1-3	CASSLTGTGNTIYF	TGCGCCAGCAGCTTAACAGGGACTGGAAACACCATATATTTT
-	TRBV7-9	-	TRBJ2-7	CASSSQRYEQYF	TGTGCCAGCAGCTCTCAGAGATACGAGCAGTACTTC
-	TRBV7-2	-	TRBJ1-5	CASSLFYGGNQPQHF	TGTGCCAGCAGCTTATTTTACGGCGGCAATCAGCCCCAGCATTTT
-	TRBV4-3	-	TRBJ1-4	CASSRVQGSTNEKLFF	TGCGCCAGCAGCCGTGTACAGGGTTCAACTAATGAAAAACTGTTTTTT
-	TRBV11-2	-	TRBJ1-2	CASSPRVRYGYTF	TGTGCCAGCAGCCCTAGGGTTAGGTATGGCTACACCTTC
-	TRBV14	once	TRBJ2-2	CASSHKRGFTGELFF	TGTGCCAGCAGCCATAAAAGGGGCTTCACCGGGGAGCTGTTTTTT
-	TRBV28	-	TRBJ2-5	CASSLGASGQSYF	TGTGCCAGCAGTTTGGGGGCTAGCGGCCAGTCTTACTTC
TRBD1	TRBV7-2	-	TRBJ2-7	CASREPGQGYEQYF	TGTGCCAGCAGAGAACCGGGACAGGGGTACGAGCAGTACTTC
-	TRBV4-1	-	TRBJ1-1	CASSQIGGRVTEAFF	TGCGCCAGCAGCCAAATTGGGGGCAGGGTCACTGAAGCTTTCTTT
-	TRBV9	-	TRBJ2-7	CASSVLGNSYEQYF	TGTGCCAGCAGCGTTCTAGGTAACTCCTACGAGCAGTACTTC
-	TRBV7-9	once	TRBJ2-1	CASSSFGGSNEQFF	TGTGCCAGCAGCTCCTTCGGGGGAAGTAATGAGCAGTTCTTC
-	TRBV5-1	-	TRBJ2-7	CASSLEWIRGYEQYF	TGCGCCAGCAGCTTGGAGTGGATTAGGGGGTACGAGCAGTACTTC
TRBD2	TRBV28	-	TRBJ2-7	CASSSIAGAKLYEQYF	TGTGCCAGCAGTTCAATAGCGGGAGCCAAACTCTACGAGCAGTACTTC
-	TRBV28	-	TRBJ2-1	CASSPLAGLTTEFF	TGTGCCAGCAGTCCCCTAGCAGGACTCACCACGGAGTTCTTC
-	TRBV18	-	TRBJ1-1	CASSLDTGGRRATEAFF	TGTGCCAGCTCACTCGATACGGGGGGCCGACGAGCGACTGAAGCTTTCTTT
-	TRBV2	once	TRBJ1-2	CAIRDNYNYGYTF	TGTGCCATCCGGGACAACTACAACTATGGCTACACCTTC
TRBD1	TRBV5-6	-	TRBJ2-1	CASSHDTGTGRFF	TGTGCCAGCAGCCACGATACCGGGACAGGGCGGTTCTTC
-	TRBV5-4	-	TRBJ2-7	CASSLEKYEQYF	TGTGCCAGCAGCTTGGAGAAGTACGAGCAGTACTTC
-	TRBV21-1	-	TRBJ2-5	CASSNSGASGLGRVMETQYF	TGTGCCAGCAGCAATTCGGGGGCTAGCGGGCTTGGCCGAGTTATGGAGACCCAGTACTTC
-	TRBV9	-	TRBJ2-2	CASSPNLRPNTGELFF	TGTGCCAGCAGCCCGAACCTTCGGCCAAACACCGGGGAGCTGTTTTTT
TRBD1	TRBV18	-	TRBJ2-3	CASSPLGQAVGDTQYF	TGTGCCAGCTCACCCCTGGGACAGGCCGTAGGAGATACGCAGTATTTT
TRBD2	TRBV6-5	-	TRBJ2-7	CASSYIAGTSYEQYF	TGTGCCAGCAGTTACATAGCGGGAACCTCCTACGAGCAGTACTTC
TRBD2	TRBV4-2	-	TRBJ2-7	CASSRGTSGIYEQYF	TGTGCCAGCAGCCGGGGGACTAGCGGGATTTACGAGCAGTACTTC
-	TRBV29-1	-	TRBJ2-7	CSVEGPGLRGQYF	TGCAGCGTTGAAGGTCCAGGCCTTCGTGGGCAGTACTTC
TRBD1	TRBV5-3	-	TRBJ2-7	CARSLKKGQNEQYF	TGTGCCAGAAGCTTGAAAAAGGGACAGAACGAGCAGTACTTC
TRBD1	TRBV6-4	-	TRBJ1-4	CASSDEGGRLFF	TGTGCCAGCAGTGACGAAGGGGGCAGACTGTTTTTT
-	TRBV6-4	-	TRBJ2-4	CASSDRSNGIQYF	TGTGCCAGCAGTGACCGGTCAAACGGCATTCAGTACTTC
-	TRBV10-3	once	TRBJ1-5	CAISEGYSNQPQHF	TGTGCCATCAGTGAGGGTTATAGCAATCAGCCCCAGCATTTT